This T cell receptor beta chain derives from a study of cytomegalovirus exposure and HLA in healthy donors. Study results and caveats: The records held CMV serostatus as the only immune exposure information. Near-uniform donor sequencing depth was presumed by presence/absence analyses.

Germline CDR1 reads SQVTM; CDR2 reads ANQGSEA. Trimming took off 7 bases at V and 5 bases at J, with 18 bases between the two ends. The CDR3 runs to 13 residues. The PCR made use of 60 Vbeta and 13 Jbeta primers. Assay used: immunoSEQ multiplex PCR; TCRdb lists only in-frame clones, some missing. This table has more than 110,000 clones, 73% appearing once. On this clone: The antigen remains unidentified.

The specimen was PBMCs. The chain recombines TRBV29-1 with TRBJ2-7, with a possible D match to TRBD1 (5 bases). The receptor was derived from a woman aged 40 to 50 in good health and CMV-seronegative. In DNA, the CDR3 is TGCAGCGCCTCTCAGGGCGTCGGAGACGAGCAGTACTTC. Encoded protein: CSASQGVGDEQYF.